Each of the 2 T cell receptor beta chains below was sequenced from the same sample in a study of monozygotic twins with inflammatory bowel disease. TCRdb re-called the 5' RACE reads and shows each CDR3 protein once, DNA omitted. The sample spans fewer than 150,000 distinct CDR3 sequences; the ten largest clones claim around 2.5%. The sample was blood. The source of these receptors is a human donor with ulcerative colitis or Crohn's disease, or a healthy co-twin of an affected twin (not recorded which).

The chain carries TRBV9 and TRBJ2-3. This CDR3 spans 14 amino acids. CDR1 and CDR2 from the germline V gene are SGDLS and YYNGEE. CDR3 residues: CASSDGTSQNTQYF.

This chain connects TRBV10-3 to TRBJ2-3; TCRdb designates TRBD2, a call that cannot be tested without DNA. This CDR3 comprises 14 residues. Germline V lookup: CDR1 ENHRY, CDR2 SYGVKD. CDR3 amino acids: CAISERDLTDTQYF.